The sample holds a few counts of the clone carrying this T cell receptor beta chain. The sample originates from a study of Ad26.COV2.S vaccination and SARS-CoV-2 variants. Whole-study context: The authors gave Ad26.COV2.S intramuscularly, either once or twice 56 days apart.

Specified treatment: some 20 received Ad26.COV2.S at low or high dose, single or two shots; several received placebo; per-sample allocation not given. Sampling took place 63 days after the first vaccine or placebo injection. Boston provided a donor who was an adult aged 18-55 years. As its vector, the vaccine had Ad26, which expressed Wuhan-strain SARS-CoV-2 spike. V was pared by 2 bases and J by 7 bases, with 15 bases between. CDR3 length: 16 residues. Germline V gene data show CDR1 as MNHEY and CDR2 as SVGAGI. Produced via immunoSEQ multiplex PCR; TCRdb's table is partial and in-frame only. There are roughly 380,000 clones in the sample; around 86% occur only once, and 3.4% lies in the top ten.

This specimen consisted of peripheral blood, obtained in a trial of Ad26.COV2.S vaccine versus placebo. This sequence originates from a person aged 18-60 years who received the Ad26.COV2.S COVID-19 vaccine or a placebo. V usage is TRBV6-5 and J usage is TRBJ1-6; D is possibly TRBD1 (5 bases). CDR3 bases: TGTGCCAGCAGTTACCCACCGGGACTCAGAAATTCACCCCTCCACTTT. Amino acid sequence: CASSYPPGLRNSPLHF.